Each of the 11 T cell receptor beta chains below was sequenced from the same sample in a study of CD8 T cells in ankylosing spondylitis. TCRdb reprocessed the 5' RACE reads via MiXCR and lists one record per CDR3 protein. The sample records some 120,000 distinct CDR3 sequences, 12% to 15% being singletons. The sequencing sample was made of blood, either unsorted or a sorted T cell fraction (not recorded which). The receptors here all came from a female donor with ankylosing spondylitis or in good health (not recorded which).

This clonotype was detected a few times. The chain employs TRBV12-3 or TRBV12-4 and TRBJ2-7; TRBD2 might be the D (6 bases). The germline V and J ends were trimmed by 6 bases and 3 bases, with 21 bases remaining between them. The CDR3 runs 16 residues. CDR3 sequence: CASRSGWAGRDYEQYF. DNA for the CDR3: TGTGCCAGCAGATCCGGCTGGGCTGGGCGGGACTACGAGCAGTACTTC.

This clonotype showed up just a few times. The chain couples TRBV30 to TRBJ2-1, with 11 positions matching TRBD2. The junction had 13 bases not matched to a gene; V was cut back by 3 bases and J by 9 bases. Germline V gene sequence: CDR1 GTSNPN, CDR2 SVGIG (reference sequence). The CDR3 length is 16 residues. CDR3 DNA sequence: TGTGCCTGGAGGCCCCGACTAGCGGGACGCCTCATTGAGCAGTTCTTC. Its translation: CAWRPRLAGRLIEQFF.

This clonotype was observed a few times. V and J are TRBV28 and TRBJ2-5; 11 bases line up with TRBD2. The trim removed 3 bases at V and 7 bases at J, leaving 7 bases unmatched. The CDR3 consists of 15 residues. Germline lookup yields CDR1 MDHEN and CDR2 SYDVKM. The CDR3 loop is CASSLGLAARGTQYF. The CDR3 bases are TGTGCCAGCAGTTTGGGACTAGCGGCACGCGGGACCCAGTACTTC.

This clonotype was seen repeatedly, ten times or more. The chain has TRBV6-5 and TRBJ2-3; a weak D match, TRBD1 (6 bases). The V gene's germline CDR1 is MNHEY and CDR2 SVGAGI. The CDR3 sequence is 15 residues long. V was shortened by 0 bases and J by 5 bases, with 12 bases between the two germline ends. CDR3 residues: CASSYSNREGDTQYF. The CDR3, as DNA: TGTGCCAGCAGTTACTCGAACAGGGAAGGAGATACGCAGTATTTT.

About this clonotype: Relative to the germline gene, one junction end is altered; a read error may explain this. This sequence joins TRBV6-4 and TRBJ2-1; 12 nucleotides agree with TRBD2. The CDR3 has 16 residues. Germline CDR1 and CDR2: MRHNA and SNTAGT. The CDR3 region has the DNA TGTGCCAGCAGCGACTCCCTAGCGGGAGGGCCGGGGGAGCAGTTCTTC. This codes for CASSDSLAGGPGEQFF.

Ten or more counts support this clonotype. The chain employs TRBV12-3 or TRBV12-4 and TRBJ2-7; D is ambiguous. This CDR3 spans 13 amino acids. V lost 3 bases, J lost 2 bases, and 8 bases lay in between. The CDR3 reads CASSLNGPYEQYF. DNA for the CDR3: TGTGCCAGCAGTTTGAACGGTCCCTACGAGCAGTACTTC.

In this sample, this clonotype turned up a few times. V gene TRBV12-3 or TRBV12-4 combines with J gene TRBJ1-2, with 7 bases lining up with TRBD1. J lost 7 bases, V lost 5 bases, and 1 base had no gene match. This CDR3 has 11 residues. In DNA form, the CDR3 reads TGTGCCAGCAGTACAGGGGCTGGCTACACCTTC. It codes for CASSTGAGYTF.

The gene calls are TRBV5-1 and TRBJ2-1; TRBD2 matches at 14 bases. J lost 7 bases, V lost 1 base, and 4 bases had no gene match. The CDR3 runs 16 residues. The germline CDR1 and CDR2 sequences are SGHRS and YFSETQ. DNA for the CDR3: TGCGCCAGCAGCTTGCGGGGACTAGCGGGGGTGAATGAGCAGTTCTTC. Its translation is CASSLRGLAGVNEQFF.

This clonotype was observed a few times. The chain combines TRBV14 with TRBJ2-3, with D perhaps being TRBD1 or TRBD2 (5 bases each). Per the germline V gene, CDR1 is SGHDN and CDR2 is FVKESK. The V and J ends lost 4 bases and 8 bases respectively, with 19 bases between them. This CDR3 comprises 15 residues. The CDR3 coding sequence is TGTGCCAGCAGCCCGTCGGGGCCCCGGCGTTTTACGCAGTATTTT. Residues: CASSPSGPRRFTQYF.

The chain joins TRBV20-1 to TRBJ1-5; weak D call: TRBD1 (5 bases). Germline lookup yields CDR1 DFQATT and CDR2 SNEGSKA (reference sequence). The CDR3 loop spans 13 amino acids. Trimming shortened V by 6 bases and J by 6 bases, and 15 bases separated the two germline ends. The DNA of the CDR3 is TGCAGTGCCTCTGGGGGGAACGGTCAGCCCCAGCATTTT. It specifies CSASGGNGQPQHF.

At least ten counts were recorded for this clonotype. The chain employs TRBV6-5 and TRBJ2-7, with D possibly TRBD1 on 6 matching bases. Per germline, CDR1 MNHEY and CDR2 SVGAGI. CDR3 length: 13 residues. V lost 5 bases to trimming and J lost 2 bases, with 10 bases between them. This chain's CDR3 is CASSHRETYEQYF. In DNA, the CDR3 is TGTGCCAGCAGTCACAGGGAAACCTACGAGCAGTACTTC.